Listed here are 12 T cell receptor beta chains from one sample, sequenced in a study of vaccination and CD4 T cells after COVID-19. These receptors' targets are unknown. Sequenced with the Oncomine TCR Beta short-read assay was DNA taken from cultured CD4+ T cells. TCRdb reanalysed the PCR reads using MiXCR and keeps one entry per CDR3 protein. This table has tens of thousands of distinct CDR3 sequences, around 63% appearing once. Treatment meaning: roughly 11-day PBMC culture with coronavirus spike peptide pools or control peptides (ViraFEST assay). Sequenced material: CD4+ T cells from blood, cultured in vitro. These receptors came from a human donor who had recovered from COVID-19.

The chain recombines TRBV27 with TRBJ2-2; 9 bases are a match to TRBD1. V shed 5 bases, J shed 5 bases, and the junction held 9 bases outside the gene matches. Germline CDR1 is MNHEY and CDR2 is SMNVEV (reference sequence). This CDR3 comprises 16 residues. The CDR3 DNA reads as TGTGCCAGCAGTACCCGACAGGGGGTTGGAACCGGGGAGCTGTTTTTT. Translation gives CASSTRQGVGTGELFF.

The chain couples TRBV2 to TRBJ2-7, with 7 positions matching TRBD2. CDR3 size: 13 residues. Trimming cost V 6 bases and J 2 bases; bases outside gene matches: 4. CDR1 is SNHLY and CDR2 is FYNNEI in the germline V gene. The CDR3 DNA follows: TGTGCCAGCAGGAAAGCGGGACCCTACGAGCAGTACTTC. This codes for CASRKAGPYEQYF.

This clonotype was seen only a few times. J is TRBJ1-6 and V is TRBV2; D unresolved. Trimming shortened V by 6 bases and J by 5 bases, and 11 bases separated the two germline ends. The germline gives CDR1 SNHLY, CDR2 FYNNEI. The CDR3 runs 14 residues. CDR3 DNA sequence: TGTGCCAGCAGGCTAACTAGGGATAATTCACCCCTCCACTTT. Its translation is CASRLTRDNSPLHF.

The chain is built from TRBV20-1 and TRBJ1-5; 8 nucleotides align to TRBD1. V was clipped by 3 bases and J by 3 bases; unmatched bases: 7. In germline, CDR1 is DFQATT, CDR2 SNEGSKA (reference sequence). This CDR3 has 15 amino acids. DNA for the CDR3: TGCAGTGCTAGCTTTGGGACAGGCCTCAATCAGCCCCAGCATTTT. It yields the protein CSASFGTGLNQPQHF.

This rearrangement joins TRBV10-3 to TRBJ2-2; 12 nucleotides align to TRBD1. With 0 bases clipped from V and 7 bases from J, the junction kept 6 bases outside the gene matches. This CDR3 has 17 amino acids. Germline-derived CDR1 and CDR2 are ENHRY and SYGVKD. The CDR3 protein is CAISESPGQGAFGELFF. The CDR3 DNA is TGTGCCATCAGTGAGTCCCCGGGACAGGGGGCTTTCGGGGAGCTGTTTTTT.

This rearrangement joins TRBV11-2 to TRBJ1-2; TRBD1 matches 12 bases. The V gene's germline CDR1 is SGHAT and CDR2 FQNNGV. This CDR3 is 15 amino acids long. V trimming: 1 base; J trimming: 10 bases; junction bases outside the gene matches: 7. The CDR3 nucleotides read TGTGCCAGCAGCTTAGCTCCGGGACAGGGGGCCAACTACACCTTC. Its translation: CASSLAPGQGANYTF.

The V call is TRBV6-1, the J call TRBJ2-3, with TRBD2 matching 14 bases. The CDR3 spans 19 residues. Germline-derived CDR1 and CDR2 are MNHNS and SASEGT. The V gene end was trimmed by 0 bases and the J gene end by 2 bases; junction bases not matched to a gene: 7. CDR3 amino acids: CASSEARGLAGADTDTQYF. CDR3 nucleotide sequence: TGTGCCAGCAGTGAAGCGAGGGGACTAGCGGGGGCGGACACAGATACGCAGTATTTT.

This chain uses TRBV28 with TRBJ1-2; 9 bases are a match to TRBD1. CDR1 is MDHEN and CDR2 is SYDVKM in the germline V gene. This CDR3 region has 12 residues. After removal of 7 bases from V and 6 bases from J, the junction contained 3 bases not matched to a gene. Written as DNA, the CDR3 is TGTGCCAGCAATCGGGACAGGGATGGCTACACCTTC. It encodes CASNRDRDGYTF.

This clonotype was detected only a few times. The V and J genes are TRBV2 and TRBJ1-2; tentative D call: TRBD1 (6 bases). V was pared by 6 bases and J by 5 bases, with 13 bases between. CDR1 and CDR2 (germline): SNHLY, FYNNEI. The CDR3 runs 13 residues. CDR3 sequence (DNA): TGTGCCAGCAGGGGGGGGCTTGGGTATGGCTACACCTTC. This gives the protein CASRGGLGYGYTF.

Here the CDR3 reads CASSLEGYGYTF. CDR3 nucleotide sequence: TGTGCCAGCAGCTTAGAGGGCTATGGCTACACCTTC. This chain joins TRBV7-8 and TRBJ1-2; D is ambiguous. Germline V CDR1 and CDR2: SGHVS, FQNEAQ. The germline V and J ends were trimmed by 1 base and 4 bases, with 4 bases remaining between them. The CDR3 is 12 amino acids.

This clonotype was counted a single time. CDR3 loop: CSARDLERGSAYNEQFF. CDR3 coding DNA: TGCAGTGCTAGAGACCTCGAGCGGGGGTCTGCCTACAATGAGCAGTTCTTC. The chain links TRBV20-1 to TRBJ2-1; TRBD2 matches 8 bases. J gave up 2 bases and V 0 bases, and 9 bases lay outside the gene matches. This CDR3 contains 17 residues. Looked up from germline, CDR1 is DFQATT and CDR2 is SNEGSKA (reference sequence).

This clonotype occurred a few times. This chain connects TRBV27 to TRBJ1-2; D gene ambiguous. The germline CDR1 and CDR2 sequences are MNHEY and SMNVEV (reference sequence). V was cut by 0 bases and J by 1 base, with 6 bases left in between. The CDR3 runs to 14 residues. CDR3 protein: CASSLSRLNYGYTF. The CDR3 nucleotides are TGTGCCAGCAGTTTATCGCGGCTTAACTATGGCTACACCTTC.